These 11 T cell receptor beta chains were all obtained from the same sample, sequenced in a study of Graves' ophthalmopathy and Graves' hyperthyroidism (dated by TCRdb to the late 2010s). The reads were generated on an Illumina HiSeq 2000. For repertoire sequencing, TCR beta CDR3 regions were amplified from RNA transcripts. HTBI primers and the Qiagen OneStep RT-PCR kit were used in a first-round RT-PCR, which was followed by a second-round multiplex PCR, size selection and purification. TCRdb redid the processing of the public reads, applying fastp at Q25 and MiXCR, and retained in-frame beta chains. Each record represents a unique CDR3 protein, reported with the most common genes and DNA among its rows. This sample lists over a million distinct CDR3 sequences; about 36% were detected once. The ten largest account for over 8.5% of the sample. Sequenced material: peripheral blood or thyroid tissue (not recorded which). Receptor source: an adult man with Graves' hyperthyroidism.

This clonotype was seen a few times. The CDR3 DNA reads TGCGCCAGCAGCCAAGATTTCAGGGACGAGCAGTACTTC. Translation gives CASSQDFRDEQYF. The chain combines TRBV4-3 with TRBJ2-7; maybe TRBD1 (5 bases). V lost 0 bases and J lost 5, with 8 bases in between. The germline gives CDR1 LGHNA, CDR2 YSLEER. There are 13 residues in the CDR3.

This clonotype came up a few times. The rearrangement joins TRBV2 to TRBJ2-7; no clear D gene. Germline V lookup: CDR1 SNHLY, CDR2 FYNNEI. The V end lost 2 bases, the J end lost 2 bases, and 10 bases lay between the germline ends. The CDR3 length is 14 residues. CDR3: CASSEPPTAYEQYF. The CDR3, as DNA: TGTGCCAGCAGTGAACCCCCCACGGCCTACGAGCAGTACTTC.

The rearrangement uses TRBV25-1 and TRBJ1-3; D is unresolved. The V and J ends lost 6 bases and 2 bases respectively, with 11 bases between them. There are 14 residues in the CDR3. Germline lookup yields CDR1 MGHDK and CDR2 SYGVNS. CDR3 nucleotides: TGTGCCAGCAGGGTAGTAAGGACTGGAAACACCATATATTTT. Protein: CASRVVRTGNTIYF.

This clonotype was seen repeatedly, ten times or more. CDR3 DNA: TGTGCCAGCAGCCCGATGGGACAGGAGTCCTACGAGCAGTACTTC. Protein product: CASSPMGQESYEQYF. V and J are TRBV7-2 and TRBJ2-7; 8 bases fit TRBD1. Germline V lookup: CDR1 SGHTA, CDR2 FQGNSA. J lost 1 base, V lost 5 bases, and 7 bases had no gene match. The CDR3 length is 15 residues.

This clonotype was counted between two and nine times. This chain links TRBV7-3 with TRBJ2-2; D possibly corresponds to TRBD1 (5 bases). Germline V gives CDR1 SGHTA, CDR2 FQGTGA. The ends were cut back, 6 bases at V and 4 bases at J, with 15 bases in the middle. The CDR3 loop spans 15 amino acids. The DNA for the CDR3 is TGTGCCAGCAGTTCGCAGGGTCCGGGCACCGGGGAGCTGTTTTTT. It is translated as CASSSQGPGTGELFF. The variable domain in full, with the rest retrieved from reference TRBV7-3 and TRBJ2-2, is GAGVSQTPSNKVTEKGKYVELRCDPISGHTALYWYRQSLGQGPEFLIYFQGTGAADDSGLPNDRFFAVRPEGSVSTLKIQRTERGDSAVYLCASSSQGPGTGELFFGEGSRLTVL.

The genes are TRBV7-2 and TRBJ2-7; TRBD2 matches at 8 bases. CDR1 is SGHTA and CDR2 is FQGNSA in the germline V gene. The ends lost 4 bases at V and 2 bases at J; junction bases unmatched: 4. The length of the CDR3 is 14 residues. CDR3 coding DNA: TGTGCCAGCAGCTATCTACTAGCGGCCTACGAGCAGTACTTC. It codes for CASSYLLAAYEQYF.

The J gene is TRBJ1-5, the V gene TRBV12-3 or TRBV12-4, with 10 positions matching TRBD1. Trimming cost V 6 bases and J 7 bases; bases outside gene matches: 9. The CDR3 length is 15 residues. CDR3 in amino acids: CASSGPGQGLQPQHF. CDR3 bases: TGTGCCAGCAGCGGGCCGGGACAGGGGTTACAGCCCCAGCATTTT.

This clonotype has just a few counts. In DNA form, the CDR3 reads TGTGCCAGCAGCTCCCAGGGGACCTCCTACGAGCAGTACTTC. Protein product: CASSSQGTSYEQYF. V is TRBV5-5 and J is TRBJ2-7; TRBD1 is a possible D gene (6 bases). CDR3 length: 14 amino acids. V lost 3 bases and J lost 0, with 10 bases in between. Germline V lookup: CDR1 SGHKS, CDR2 YYEKEE (reference sequence).

This clonotype was counted between two and nine times. The V and J genes are TRBV2 and TRBJ2-7, with 8 bases lining up with TRBD2. The ends lost 6 bases at V and 5 bases at J; junction bases unmatched: 21. The germline CDR1 and CDR2 sequences are SNHLY and FYNNEI. This CDR3 is 18 amino acids long. The CDR3 DNA follows: TGTGCCAGCAGAAACCTCGCTCTCAGACTAGCGACGGGGGACGAGCAGTACTTC. Its protein product is CASRNLALRLATGDEQYF.

This clonotype has a handful of counts. V gene TRBV20-1 combines with J gene TRBJ1-5; D not resolved. Trimming took off 0 bases at V and 5 bases at J, with 17 bases between the two ends. In germline, CDR1 is DFQATT, CDR2 SNEGSKA (reference sequence). CDR3 length: 16 residues. The CDR3 reads CSARDFGRIADQPQHF. Written as DNA, the CDR3 is TGCAGTGCTAGAGATTTTGGGAGGATCGCGGATCAGCCCCAGCATTTT.

The V call is TRBV19, the J call TRBJ1-6; TRBD1 might be the D (5 bases). Trimming stripped 5 bases from V and 16 bases from J, with 21 bases between. CDR1 is LNHDA, CDR2 SQIVND, per germline (reference sequence). The CDR3 has 14 amino acids. The CDR3 loop reads CASSSMGDGATLHF. The CDR3 coding sequence is TGTGCCAGTAGTTCAATGGGGGACGGTGCTACTCTCCACTTT.